This T cell receptor (beta chain) was sequenced for a study of cytomegalovirus exposure and HLA in healthy donors. Regarding the study as a whole: Sequencing depth roughly uniform across donors was assumed in presence/absence analyses.

A multiplex PCR was run with 60 Vbeta primers and 13 Jbeta primers. Produced via immunoSEQ multiplex PCR; TCRdb's table is partial and in-frame only. This sample has 120,000 or so clones; around 84% occur once, and the top ten carry 5.5% to 8%. Nominally healthy donors provided the samples, though records likely missed some immune exposures. The CDR3 is made up of 16 amino acids. The ends lost 2 bases at V and 7 bases at J; junction bases unmatched: 10. CDR1 is ENHRY, CDR2 SYGVKD, per germline. Concerning this clone itself: Its specificity is not known.

V and J are TRBV10-3 and TRBJ2-2; 7 bases line up with TRBD1. Sequenced: PBMCs. The sequence derives from a woman aged 40 to 49 in good health and CMV-seronegative. CDR3 protein: CAISETGARQDGELFF. In DNA, the CDR3 is TGTGCCATCAGTGAGACAGGGGCCAGACAAGACGGGGAGCTGTTTTTT.